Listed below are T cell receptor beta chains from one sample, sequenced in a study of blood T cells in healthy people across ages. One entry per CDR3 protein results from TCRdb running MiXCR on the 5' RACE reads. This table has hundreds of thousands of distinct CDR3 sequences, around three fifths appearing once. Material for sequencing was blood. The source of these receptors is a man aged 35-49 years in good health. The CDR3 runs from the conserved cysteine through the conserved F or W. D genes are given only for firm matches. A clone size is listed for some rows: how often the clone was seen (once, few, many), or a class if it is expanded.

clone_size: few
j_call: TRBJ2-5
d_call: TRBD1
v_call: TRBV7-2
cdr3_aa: CASSSRMGTGATQYF
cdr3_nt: TGTGCCAGCAGCTCGAGGATGGGGACAGGGGCGACCCAGTACTTC

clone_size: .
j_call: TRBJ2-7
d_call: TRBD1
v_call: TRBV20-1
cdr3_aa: CSATGQGMGEQYF
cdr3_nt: TGCAGTGCAACCGGACAGGGGATGGGGGAGCAGTACTTC

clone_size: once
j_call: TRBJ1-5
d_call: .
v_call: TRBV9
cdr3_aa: CASSVGGYSNQPQHF
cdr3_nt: TGTGCCAGCAGCGTAGGCGGGTATAGCAATCAGCCCCAGCATTTT

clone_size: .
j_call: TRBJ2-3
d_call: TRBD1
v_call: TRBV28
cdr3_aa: CASSPPGTGGRWDTQYF
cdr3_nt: TGTGCCAGCAGTCCACCCGGGACAGGGGGGAGGTGGGATACGCAGTATTTT

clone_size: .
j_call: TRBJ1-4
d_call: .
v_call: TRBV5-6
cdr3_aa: CASSLVQGASDATNEKLFF
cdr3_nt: TGTGCCAGCAGCTTGGTACAGGGTGCTTCCGATGCAACTAATGAAAAACTGTTTTTT

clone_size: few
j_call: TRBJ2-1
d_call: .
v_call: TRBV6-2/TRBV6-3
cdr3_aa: CASSYRADNEQFF
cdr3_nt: TGTGCCAGCAGTTACCGGGCGGACAATGAGCAGTTCTTC

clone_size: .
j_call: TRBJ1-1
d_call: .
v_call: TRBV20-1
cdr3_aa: CSAPGSLDTEAFF
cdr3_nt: TGCAGTGCTCCGGGGTCACTGGATACTGAAGCTTTCTTT

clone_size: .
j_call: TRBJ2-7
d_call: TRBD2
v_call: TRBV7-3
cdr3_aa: CASSLLAGTNSYEQYF
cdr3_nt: TGTGCCAGCAGCTTACTAGCAGGGACTAACTCCTACGAGCAGTACTTC

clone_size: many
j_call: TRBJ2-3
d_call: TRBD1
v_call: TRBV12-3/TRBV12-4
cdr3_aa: CASSLDDRGPQYF
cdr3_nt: TGTGCCAGCAGTTTAGACGACAGGGGCCCGCAGTATTTT

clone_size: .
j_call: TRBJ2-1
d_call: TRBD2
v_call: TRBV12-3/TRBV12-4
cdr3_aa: CASSLATAGGRPYNEQFF
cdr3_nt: TGTGCCAGCAGTTTAGCGACGGCGGGGGGCCGTCCCTACAATGAGCAGTTCTTC

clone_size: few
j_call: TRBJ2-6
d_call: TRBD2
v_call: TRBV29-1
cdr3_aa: CSVVLAGPSGANVLTF
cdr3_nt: TGCAGCGTTGTCCTAGCGGGCCCCTCTGGGGCCAACGTCCTGACTTTC

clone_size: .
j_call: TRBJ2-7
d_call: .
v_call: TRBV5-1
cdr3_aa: CASSLGWSEKEQYF
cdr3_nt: TGCGCCAGCAGCTTGGGATGGTCCGAAAAGGAGCAGTACTTC

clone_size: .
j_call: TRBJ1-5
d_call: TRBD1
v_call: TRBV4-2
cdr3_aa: CASSQSDRGDQPQHF
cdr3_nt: TGTGCCAGCAGCCAATCAGACAGGGGGGATCAGCCCCAGCATTTT

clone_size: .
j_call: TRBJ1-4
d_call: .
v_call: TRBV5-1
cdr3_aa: CASSSEPGQIYEKLFF
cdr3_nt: TGCGCCAGCAGCTCAGAACCCGGACAGATATATGAAAAACTGTTTTTT

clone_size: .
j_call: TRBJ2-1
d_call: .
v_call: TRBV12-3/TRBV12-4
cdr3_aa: CASRTGALTNNEQFF
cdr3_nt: TGTGCCAGCAGAACGGGGGCCCTTACGAACAATGAGCAGTTCTTC

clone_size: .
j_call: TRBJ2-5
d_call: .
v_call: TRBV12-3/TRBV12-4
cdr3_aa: CASSGNLYQETQYF
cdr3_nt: TGTGCCAGCAGTGGCAATCTCTATCAAGAGACCCAGTACTTC

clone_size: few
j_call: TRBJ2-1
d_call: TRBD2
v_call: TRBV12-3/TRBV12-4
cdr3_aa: CASSFPSGRYEQFF
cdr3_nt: TGTGCCAGCAGTTTCCCTAGCGGGAGATATGAGCAGTTCTTC

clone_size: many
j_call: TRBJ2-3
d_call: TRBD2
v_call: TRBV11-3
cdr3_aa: CASSSGTSGDTDTQYF
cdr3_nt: TGTGCCAGCAGCTCCGGGACTAGCGGGGACACAGATACGCAGTATTTT

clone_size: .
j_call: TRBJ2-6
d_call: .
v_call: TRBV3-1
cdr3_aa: CASSLLGTGVNVLTF
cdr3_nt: TGTGCCAGCAGCCTACTAGGGACCGGGGTCAACGTCCTGACTTTC

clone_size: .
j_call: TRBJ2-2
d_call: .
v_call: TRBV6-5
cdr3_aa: CASSTANTGELFF
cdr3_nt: TGTGCCAGCAGTACAGCTAACACCGGGGAGCTGTTTTTT

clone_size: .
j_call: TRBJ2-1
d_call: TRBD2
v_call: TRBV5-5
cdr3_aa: CASSFPLGSAGVNEQFF
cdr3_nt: TGTGCCAGCAGCTTCCCGCTTGGATCAGCGGGGGTCAATGAGCAGTTCTTC

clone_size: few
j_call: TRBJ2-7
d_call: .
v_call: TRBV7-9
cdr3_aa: CASSLTVGLTYEQYF
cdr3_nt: TGTGCCAGCAGCCTAACAGTGGGTTTGACCTACGAGCAGTACTTC

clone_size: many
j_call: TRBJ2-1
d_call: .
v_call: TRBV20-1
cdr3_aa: CSARVTGVRLFF
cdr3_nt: TGCAGTGCTAGAGTCACCGGGGTCCGGCTGTTCTTC

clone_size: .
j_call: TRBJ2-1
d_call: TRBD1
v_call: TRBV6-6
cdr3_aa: CASSYSDRAHNEQFF
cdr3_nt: TGTGCCAGCAGTTACTCGGACAGGGCCCACAATGAGCAGTTCTTC

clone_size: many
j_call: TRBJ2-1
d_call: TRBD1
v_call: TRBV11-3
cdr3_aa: CASSPTGGYNEQFF
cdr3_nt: TGTGCCAGCAGCCCTACAGGGGGCTACAATGAGCAGTTCTTC

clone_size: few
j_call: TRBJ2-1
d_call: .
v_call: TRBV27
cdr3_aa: CASRSYTYNEQFF
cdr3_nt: TGTGCCAGCCGGTCCTATACCTACAATGAGCAGTTCTTC

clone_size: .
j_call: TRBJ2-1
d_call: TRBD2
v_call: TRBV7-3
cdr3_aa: CASSLAVVGNEQFF
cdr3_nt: TGTGCCAGCAGTCTAGCGGTCGTGGGTAACGAGCAGTTCTTC

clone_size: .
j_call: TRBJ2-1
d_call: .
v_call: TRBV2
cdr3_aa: CASSQPHSSYNEQFF
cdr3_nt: TGTGCCAGCAGTCAACCGCATAGCTCCTACAATGAGCAGTTCTTC

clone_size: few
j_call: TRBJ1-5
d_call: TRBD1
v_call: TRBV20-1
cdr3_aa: CSGSGTDTNQPQHF
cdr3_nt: TGCAGTGGTTCCGGGACAGACACCAATCAGCCCCAGCATTTT

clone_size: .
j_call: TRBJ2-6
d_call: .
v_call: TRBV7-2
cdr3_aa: CASSLQRDIRAGANVLTF
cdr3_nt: TGTGCCAGCAGCCTACAACGGGACATCAGGGCTGGGGCCAACGTCCTGACTTTC

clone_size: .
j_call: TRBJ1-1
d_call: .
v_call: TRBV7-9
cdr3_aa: CASSLYTGVGAFF
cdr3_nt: TGTGCCAGCAGCTTATATACGGGGGTCGGAGCTTTCTTT

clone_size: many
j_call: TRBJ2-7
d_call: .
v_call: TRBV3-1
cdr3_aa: CASSRGGYEQYF
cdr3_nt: TGTGCCAGCAGCCGAGGCGGCTACGAGCAGTACTTC

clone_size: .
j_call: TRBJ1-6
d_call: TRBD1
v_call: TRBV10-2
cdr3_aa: CASSALTGGDSPLHF
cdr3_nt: TGCGCCAGCAGTGCCCTGACAGGGGGCGATTCACCCCTCCACTTT

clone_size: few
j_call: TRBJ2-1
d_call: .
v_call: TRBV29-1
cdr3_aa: CSVDRGASSGQFF
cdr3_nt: TGCAGCGTTGATCGGGGGGCAAGTTCTGGGCAGTTCTTC

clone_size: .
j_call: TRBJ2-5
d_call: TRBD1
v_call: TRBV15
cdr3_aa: CATSMRRTGVETQYF
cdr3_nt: TGTGCCACCAGTATGAGACGGACAGGGGTAGAGACCCAGTACTTC

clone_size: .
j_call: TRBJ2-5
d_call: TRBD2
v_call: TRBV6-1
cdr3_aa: CASRPSGQETQYF
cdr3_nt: TGTGCCAGCAGACCTAGCGGCCAAGAGACCCAGTACTTC

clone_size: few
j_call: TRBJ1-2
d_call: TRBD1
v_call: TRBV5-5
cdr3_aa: CASSFNRDSNYGYTF
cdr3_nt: TGTGCCAGCAGCTTCAACCGGGACAGCAACTATGGCTACACCTTC

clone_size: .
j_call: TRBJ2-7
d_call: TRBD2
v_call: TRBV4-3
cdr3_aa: CASSQDRTRYHEQYF
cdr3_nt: TGCGCCAGCAGCCAAGATAGGACTAGATACCACGAGCAGTACTTC

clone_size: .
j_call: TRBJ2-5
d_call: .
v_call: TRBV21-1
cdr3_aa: CASSELRGVGGETQYF
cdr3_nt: TGTGCCAGCAGCGAACTACGGGGTGTGGGTGGAGAGACCCAGTACTTC

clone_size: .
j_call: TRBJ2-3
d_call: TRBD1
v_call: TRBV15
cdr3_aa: CATETGTGFPDTQYF
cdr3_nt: TGTGCCACGGAAACCGGGACAGGGTTCCCAGATACGCAGTATTTT

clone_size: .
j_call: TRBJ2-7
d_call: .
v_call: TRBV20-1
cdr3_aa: CSAHSLTGDYEQYF
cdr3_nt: TGCAGTGCTCACTCTTTGACTGGAGACTACGAGCAGTACTTC

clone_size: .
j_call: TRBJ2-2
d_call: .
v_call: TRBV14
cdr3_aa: CASSREATGELFF
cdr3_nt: TGTGCCAGCAGCCGTGAGGCCACCGGGGAGCTGTTTTTT

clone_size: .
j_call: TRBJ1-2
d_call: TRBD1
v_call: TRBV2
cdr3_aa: CASTPGGLGGYTF
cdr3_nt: TGTGCCAGCACACCAGGGGGGTTGGGTGGCTACACCTTC

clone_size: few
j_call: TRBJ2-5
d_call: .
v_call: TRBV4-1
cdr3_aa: CASSQSSVTYNEQYF
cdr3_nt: TGCGCCAGCAGCCAATCTAGCGTGACCTACAATGAGCAGTACTTC

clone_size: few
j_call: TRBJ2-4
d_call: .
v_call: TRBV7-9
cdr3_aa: CASSRGGNIQYF
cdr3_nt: TGTGCCAGCAGTAGAGGGGGAAACATTCAGTACTTC

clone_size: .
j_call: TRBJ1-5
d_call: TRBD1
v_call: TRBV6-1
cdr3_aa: CASILLQGAGQPQHF
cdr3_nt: TGTGCCAGCATCCTCCTACAGGGGGCCGGTCAGCCCCAGCATTTT

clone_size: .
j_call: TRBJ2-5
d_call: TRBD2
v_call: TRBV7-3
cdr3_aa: CASSSGLAGLGETQYF
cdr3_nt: TGTGCCAGCAGCTCAGGACTAGCGGGGCTTGGGGAGACCCAGTACTTC

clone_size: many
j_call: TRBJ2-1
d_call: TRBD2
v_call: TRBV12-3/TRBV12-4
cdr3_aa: CASRQAGGVNEQFF
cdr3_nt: TGTGCCAGCAGACAAGCGGGAGGGGTCAATGAGCAGTTCTTC

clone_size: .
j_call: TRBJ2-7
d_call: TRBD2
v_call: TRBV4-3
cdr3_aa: CASSQESRSGDSYEQYF
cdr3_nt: TGCGCCAGCAGCCAAGAATCTCGCAGCGGGGACTCCTACGAGCAGTACTTC

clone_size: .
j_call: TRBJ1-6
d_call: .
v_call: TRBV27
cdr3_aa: CASSWVKGINSPLHF
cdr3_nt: TGTGCCAGCAGCTGGGTAAAGGGGATAAATTCACCCCTCCACTTT